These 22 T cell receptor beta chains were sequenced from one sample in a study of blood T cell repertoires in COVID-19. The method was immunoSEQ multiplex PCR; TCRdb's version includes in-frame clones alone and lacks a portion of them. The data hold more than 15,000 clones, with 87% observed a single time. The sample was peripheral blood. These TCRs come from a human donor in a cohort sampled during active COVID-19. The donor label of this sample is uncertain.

CDR3 coding DNA: TGTGCCGTTCAGGGAACCCGGGACTATGGCTACACCTTC. This codes for CAVQGTRDYGYTF. The chain employs TRBV7-9 and TRBJ1-2; perhaps TRBD1 as D (5 bases). The germline V and J ends were trimmed by 11 bases and 3 bases, with 16 bases remaining between them. Germline CDR1 reads SEHNR; CDR2 reads FQNEAQ (reference sequence). The CDR3 has 13 residues. The variable domain in full, with the rest retrieved from reference TRBV7-9 and TRBJ1-2, is DTGVSQNPRHKITKRGQNVTFRCDPISEHNRLYWYRQTLGQGPEFLTYFQNEAQLEKSRLLSDRFSAERPKGSFSTLEIQRTEQGDSAMYLCAVQGTRDYGYTFGSGTRLTVV.

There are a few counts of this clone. In DNA form, the CDR3 reads TGTGCCAGCAGCGAGAACACAGATACGCAGTATTTT. The encoded protein is CASSENTDTQYF. The gene calls are TRBV7-9 and TRBJ2-3; D is unclear. V gave up 5 bases and J gave up 2 bases, with 5 bases separating them. CDR1 and CDR2 (germline): SEHNR, FQNEAQ (reference sequence). The CDR3 is 12 residues long.

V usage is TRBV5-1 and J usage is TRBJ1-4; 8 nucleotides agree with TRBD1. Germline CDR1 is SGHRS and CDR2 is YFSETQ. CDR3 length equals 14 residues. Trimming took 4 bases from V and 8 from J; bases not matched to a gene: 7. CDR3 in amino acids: CASSPGQGREKLFF. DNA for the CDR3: TGCGCCAGCAGCCCCGGACAGGGACGAGAAAAACTGTTTTTT.

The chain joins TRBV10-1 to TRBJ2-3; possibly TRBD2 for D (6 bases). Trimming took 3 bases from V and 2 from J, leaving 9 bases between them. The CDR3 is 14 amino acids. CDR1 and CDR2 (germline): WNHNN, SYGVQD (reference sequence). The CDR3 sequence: CASSESSATDTQYF. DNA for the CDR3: TGCGCCAGCAGTGAATCTAGCGCCACAGATACGCAGTATTTT.

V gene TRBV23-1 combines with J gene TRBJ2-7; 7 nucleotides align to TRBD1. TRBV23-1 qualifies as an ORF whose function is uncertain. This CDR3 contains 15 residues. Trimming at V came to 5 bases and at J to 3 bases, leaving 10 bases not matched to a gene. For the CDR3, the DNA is TGCGCCAGCAGTGAGGGGCAGGGGGTTGGCTACGAGCAGTACTTC. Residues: CASSEGQGVGYEQYF.

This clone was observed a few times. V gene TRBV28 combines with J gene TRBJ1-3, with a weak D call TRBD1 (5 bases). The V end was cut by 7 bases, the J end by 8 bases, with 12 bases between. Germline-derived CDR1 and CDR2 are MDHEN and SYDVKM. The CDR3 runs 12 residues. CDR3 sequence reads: CASTSGGDTIYF. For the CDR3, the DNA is TGTGCCAGCACCTCGGGGGGAGACACCATATATTTT.

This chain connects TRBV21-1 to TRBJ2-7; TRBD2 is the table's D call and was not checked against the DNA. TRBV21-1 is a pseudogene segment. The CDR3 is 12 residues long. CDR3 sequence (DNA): TGTGCCAGCAAAGCTGCTGACTACGAGCAGTACTTC. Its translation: CASKAADYEQYF.

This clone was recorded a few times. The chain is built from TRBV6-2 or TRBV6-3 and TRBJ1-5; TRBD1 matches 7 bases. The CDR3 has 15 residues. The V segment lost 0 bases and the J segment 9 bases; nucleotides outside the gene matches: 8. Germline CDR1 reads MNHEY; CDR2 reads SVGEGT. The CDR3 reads CASSYSQGGGGPQHF. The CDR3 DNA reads TGTGCCAGCAGTTACTCTCAAGGGGGCGGAGGGCCCCAGCATTTT.

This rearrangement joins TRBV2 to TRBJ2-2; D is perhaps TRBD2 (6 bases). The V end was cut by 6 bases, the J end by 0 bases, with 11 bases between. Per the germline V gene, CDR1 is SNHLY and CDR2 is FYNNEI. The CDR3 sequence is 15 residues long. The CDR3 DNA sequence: TGTGCCAGCAGCCTTAGCGGCACGAACACCGGGGAGCTGTTTTTT. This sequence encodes CASSLSGTNTGELFF.

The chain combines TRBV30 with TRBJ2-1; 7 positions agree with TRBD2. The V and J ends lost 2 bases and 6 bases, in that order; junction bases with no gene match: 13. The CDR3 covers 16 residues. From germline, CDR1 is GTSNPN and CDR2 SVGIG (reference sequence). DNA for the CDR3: TGTGCCTGGAGTAGAGGGGAGGGACTTCCTCTCAATGAGCAGTTCTTC. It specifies CAWSRGEGLPLNEQFF.

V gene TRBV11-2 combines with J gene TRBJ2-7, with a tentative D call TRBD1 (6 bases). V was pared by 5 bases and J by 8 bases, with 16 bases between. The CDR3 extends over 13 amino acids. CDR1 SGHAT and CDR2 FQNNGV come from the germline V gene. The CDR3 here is CASSPSRDTKQYF. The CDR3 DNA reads TGTGCCAGCAGCCCAAGCCGGGACACAAAGCAGTACTTC.

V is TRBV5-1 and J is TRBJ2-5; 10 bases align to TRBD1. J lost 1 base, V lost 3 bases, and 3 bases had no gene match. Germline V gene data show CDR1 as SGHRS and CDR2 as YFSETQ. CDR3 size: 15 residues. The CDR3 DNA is TGCGCCAGCAGCTACGGACAGGGGGGCCAAGAGACCCAGTACTTC. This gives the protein CASSYGQGGQETQYF.

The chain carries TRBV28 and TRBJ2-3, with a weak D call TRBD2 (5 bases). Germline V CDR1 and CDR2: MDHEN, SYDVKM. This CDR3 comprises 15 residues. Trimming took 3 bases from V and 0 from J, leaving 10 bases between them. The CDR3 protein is CASSFIAGSTDTQYF. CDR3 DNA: TGTGCCAGCAGTTTTATTGCGGGCAGCACAGATACGCAGTATTTT.

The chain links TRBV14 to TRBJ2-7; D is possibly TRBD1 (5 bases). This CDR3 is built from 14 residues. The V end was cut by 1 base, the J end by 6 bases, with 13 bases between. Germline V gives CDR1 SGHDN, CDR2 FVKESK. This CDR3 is CASSQGAGFGEQYF. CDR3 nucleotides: TGTGCCAGCAGCCAAGGAGCAGGGTTCGGCGAGCAGTACTTC.

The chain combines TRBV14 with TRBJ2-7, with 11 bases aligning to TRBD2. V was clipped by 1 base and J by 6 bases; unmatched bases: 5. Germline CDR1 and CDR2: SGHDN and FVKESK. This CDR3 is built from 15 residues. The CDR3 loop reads CASSQGLAGRAEQYF. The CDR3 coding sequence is TGTGCCAGCAGCCAAGGACTAGCGGGGAGGGCCGAGCAGTACTTC.

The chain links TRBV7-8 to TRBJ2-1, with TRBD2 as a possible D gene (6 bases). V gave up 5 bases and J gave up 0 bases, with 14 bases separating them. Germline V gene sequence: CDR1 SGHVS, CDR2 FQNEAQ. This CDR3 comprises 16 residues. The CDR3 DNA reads TGTGCCAGCAGCCCCAGCCAGCGGGTCTCCTACAATGAGCAGTTCTTC. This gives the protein CASSPSQRVSYNEQFF.

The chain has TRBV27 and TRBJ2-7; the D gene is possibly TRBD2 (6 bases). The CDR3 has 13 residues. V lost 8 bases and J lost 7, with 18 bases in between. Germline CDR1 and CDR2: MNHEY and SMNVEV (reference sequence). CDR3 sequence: CASSLSGGREQYF. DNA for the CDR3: TGTGCCAGCTCCCTCTCCGGGGGTCGGGAGCAGTACTTC.

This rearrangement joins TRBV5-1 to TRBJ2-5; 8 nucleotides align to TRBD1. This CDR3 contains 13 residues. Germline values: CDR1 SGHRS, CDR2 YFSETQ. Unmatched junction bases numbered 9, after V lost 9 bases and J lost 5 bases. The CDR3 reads CATKDGDRETQYF. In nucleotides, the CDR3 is TGCGCCACTAAGGATGGGGACAGGGAGACCCAGTACTTC. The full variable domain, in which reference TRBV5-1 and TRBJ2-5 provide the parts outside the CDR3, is KAGVTQTPRYLIKTRGQQVTLSCSPISGHRSVSWYQQTPGQGLQFLFEYFSETQRNKGNFPGRFSGRQFSNSRSEMNVSTLELGDSALYLCATKDGDRETQYFGPGTRLLVL.

The CDR3, as DNA: TGTGCCAGCAGCTTTCGGGCTAGCGGGGGTCTGGGCACAGATACGCAGTATTTT. Translating it yields CASSFRASGGLGTDTQYF. V and J are TRBV11-3 and TRBJ2-3; the match to TRBD2 covers 10 bases. The junction had 10 bases not matched to a gene; V was cut back by 3 bases and J by 1 base. Germline values: CDR1 SGHNT, CDR2 YENEEA. The CDR3 length is 18 residues.

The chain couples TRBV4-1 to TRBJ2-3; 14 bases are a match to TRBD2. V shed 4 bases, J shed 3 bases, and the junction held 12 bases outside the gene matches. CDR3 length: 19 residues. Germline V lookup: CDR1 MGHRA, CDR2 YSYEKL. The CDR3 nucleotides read TGCGCCAGCAGCCCCCTCGCAGCCGGGACTAGCGGGAGAACAGATACGCAGTATTTT. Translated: CASSPLAAGTSGRTDTQYF.

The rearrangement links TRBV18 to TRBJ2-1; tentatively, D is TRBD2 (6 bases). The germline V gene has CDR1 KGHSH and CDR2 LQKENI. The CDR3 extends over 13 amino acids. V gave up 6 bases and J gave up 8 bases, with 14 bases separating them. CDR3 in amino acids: CASSLRREYEQFF. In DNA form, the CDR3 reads TGTGCCAGCTCGCTTAGGAGGGAATATGAGCAGTTCTTC.

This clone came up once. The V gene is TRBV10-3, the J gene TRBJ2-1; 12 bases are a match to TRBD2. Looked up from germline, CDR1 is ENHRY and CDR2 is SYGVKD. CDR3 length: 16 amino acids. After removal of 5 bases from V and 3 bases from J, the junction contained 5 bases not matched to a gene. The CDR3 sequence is CAISPGTSGFYNEQFF. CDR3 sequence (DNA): TGTGCCATCAGTCCCGGGACTAGCGGGTTCTACAATGAGCAGTTCTTC.